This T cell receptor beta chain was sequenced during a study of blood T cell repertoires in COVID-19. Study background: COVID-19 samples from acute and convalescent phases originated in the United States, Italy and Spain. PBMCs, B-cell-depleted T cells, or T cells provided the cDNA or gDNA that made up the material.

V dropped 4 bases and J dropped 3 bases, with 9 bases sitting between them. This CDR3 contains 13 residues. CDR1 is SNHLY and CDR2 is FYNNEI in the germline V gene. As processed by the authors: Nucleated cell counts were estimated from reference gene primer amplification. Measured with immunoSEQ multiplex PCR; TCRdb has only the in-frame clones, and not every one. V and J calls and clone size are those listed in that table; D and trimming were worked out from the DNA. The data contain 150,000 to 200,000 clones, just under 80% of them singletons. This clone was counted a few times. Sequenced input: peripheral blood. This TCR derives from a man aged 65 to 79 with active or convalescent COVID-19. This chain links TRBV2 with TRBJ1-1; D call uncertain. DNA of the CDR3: TGTGCCAGCAGTGTTAGTCGGGACACTGAAGCTTTCTTT. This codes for CASSVSRDTEAFF.